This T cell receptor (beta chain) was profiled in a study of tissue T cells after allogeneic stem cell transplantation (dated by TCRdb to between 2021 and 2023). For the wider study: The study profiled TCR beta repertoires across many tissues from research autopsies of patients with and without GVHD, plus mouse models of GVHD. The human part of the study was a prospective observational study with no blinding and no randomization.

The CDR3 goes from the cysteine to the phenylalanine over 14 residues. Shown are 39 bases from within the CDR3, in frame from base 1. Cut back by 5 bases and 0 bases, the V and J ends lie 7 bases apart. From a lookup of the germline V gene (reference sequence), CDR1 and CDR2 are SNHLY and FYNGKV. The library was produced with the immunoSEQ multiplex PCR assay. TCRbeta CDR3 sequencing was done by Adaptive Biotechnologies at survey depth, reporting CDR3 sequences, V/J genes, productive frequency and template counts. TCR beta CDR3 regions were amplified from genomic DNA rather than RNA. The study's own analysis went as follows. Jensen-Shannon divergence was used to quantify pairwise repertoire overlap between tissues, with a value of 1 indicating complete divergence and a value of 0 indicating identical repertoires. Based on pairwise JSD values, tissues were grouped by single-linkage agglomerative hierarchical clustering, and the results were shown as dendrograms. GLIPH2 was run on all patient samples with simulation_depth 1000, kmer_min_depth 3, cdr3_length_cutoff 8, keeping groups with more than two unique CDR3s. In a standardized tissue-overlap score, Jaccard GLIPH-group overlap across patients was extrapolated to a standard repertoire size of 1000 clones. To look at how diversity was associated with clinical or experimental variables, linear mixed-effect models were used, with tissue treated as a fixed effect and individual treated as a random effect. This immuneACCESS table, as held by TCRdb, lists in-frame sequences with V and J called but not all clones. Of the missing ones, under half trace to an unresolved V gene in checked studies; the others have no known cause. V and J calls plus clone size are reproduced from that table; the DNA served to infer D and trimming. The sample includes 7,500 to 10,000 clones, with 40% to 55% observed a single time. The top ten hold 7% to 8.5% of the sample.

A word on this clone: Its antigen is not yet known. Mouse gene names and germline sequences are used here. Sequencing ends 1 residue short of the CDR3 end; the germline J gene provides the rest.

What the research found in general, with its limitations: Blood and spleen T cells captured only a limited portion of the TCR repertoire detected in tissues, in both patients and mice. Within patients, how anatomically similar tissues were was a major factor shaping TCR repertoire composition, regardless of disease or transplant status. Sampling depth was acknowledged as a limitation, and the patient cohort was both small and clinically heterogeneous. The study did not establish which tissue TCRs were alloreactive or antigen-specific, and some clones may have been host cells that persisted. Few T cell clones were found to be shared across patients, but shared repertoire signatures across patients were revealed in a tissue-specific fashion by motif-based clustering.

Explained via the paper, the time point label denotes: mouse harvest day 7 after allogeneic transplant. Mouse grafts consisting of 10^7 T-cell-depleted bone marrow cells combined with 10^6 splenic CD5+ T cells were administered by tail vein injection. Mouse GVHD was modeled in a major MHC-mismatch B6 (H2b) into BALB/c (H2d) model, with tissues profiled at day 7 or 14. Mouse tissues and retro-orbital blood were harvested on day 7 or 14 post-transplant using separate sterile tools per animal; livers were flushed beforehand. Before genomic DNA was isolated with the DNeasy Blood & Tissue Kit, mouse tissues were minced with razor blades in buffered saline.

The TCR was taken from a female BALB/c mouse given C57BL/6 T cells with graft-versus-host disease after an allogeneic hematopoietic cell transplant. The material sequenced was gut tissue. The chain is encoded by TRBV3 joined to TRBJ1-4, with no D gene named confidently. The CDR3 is CASSQHISNERLFF. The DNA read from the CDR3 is TGTGCCAGCAGCCAACATATTTCCAACGAAAGATTATTT.